The 25 T cell receptor beta chains below come from one sample, sequenced in a study of regulatory T cells in long-lasting Graves disease. Arm-PCR of CDR3 regions with iRepertoire HTBI primers generated TCR beta libraries. MiXCR, applied by TCRdb to the multiplex PCR reads, yields one record per CDR3 protein. The sample consists of 360,000 or so distinct CDR3 sequences, 16% of them appearing once. Time point meaning: newly diagnosed GD, antithyroid drugs for less than 3 months. Extracted PBMC RNA gave rise to the TCR library. This sample also belongs to another study, concerning T cells in Graves' hyperthyroidism and ophthalmopathy.

The sequencing used peripheral blood mononuclear cells (PBMCs), collected at new diagnosis, from a patient treated with antithyroid drugs. Source of these receptors: a woman younger than 35 with Graves disease.

V and J are TRBV7-2 and TRBJ2-1, with 9 positions matching TRBD2. The CDR3 sequence is 14 residues long. V dropped 5 bases and J dropped 8; count of bases not matched to a gene: 7. Germline CDR1 and CDR2: SGHTA and FQGNSA. DNA of the CDR3: TGTGCCAGCAGCACAAGCGGGGGGAAGTATGAGCAGTTCTTC. This sequence encodes CASSTSGGKYEQFF. The full variable domain, completed using reference TRBV7-2 and TRBJ2-1, is GAGVSQSPSNKVTEKGKDVELRCDPISGHTALYWYRQSLGQGLEFLIYFQGNSAPDKSGLPSDRFSAERTGGSVSTLTIQRTQQEDSAVYLCASSTSGGKYEQFFGPGTRLTVL.

This clonotype was counted only a few times. A much larger clone lies one base from this, so it may be a read error. Without the conserved terminal phenylalanine or tryptophan, this CDR3 likely stems from a read error. This chain connects TRBV6-5 to TRBJ2-3; a weak D match, TRBD2 (5 bases). Per germline, CDR1 MNHEY and CDR2 SVGAGI. With 4 bases removed from V and 4 bases from J, the gap between germline ends came to 15 bases. The CDR3 consists of 15 residues. The CDR3 loop is CASSLGELGADTQYI. The DNA for the CDR3 is TGTGCCAGCAGTTTGGGAGAATTAGGCGCAGATACGCAGTATATT.

This clonotype was observed many times. V usage is TRBV5-1 and J usage is TRBJ2-7; 8 bases are a match to TRBD2. The CDR3 extends over 15 amino acids. The V gene's germline CDR1 is SGHRS and CDR2 YFSETQ. The trim removed 3 bases at V and 2 bases at J, leaving 7 bases unmatched. CDR3 coding DNA: TGCGCCAGCAGCTCGTCCGGGAGGGGAGCCTACGAGCAGTACTTC. It specifies CASSSSGRGAYEQYF.

This clonotype was seen repeatedly, ten times or more. This chain joins TRBV20-1 and TRBJ2-4, with D possibly being TRBD1 (6 bases). CDR3 length: 13 amino acids. In germline, CDR1 is DFQATT, CDR2 SNEGSKA (reference sequence). Trimming took 6 bases from V and 0 from J, leaving 9 bases between them. The CDR3 sequence: CSARDIAKNIQYF. The CDR3 coding sequence is TGCAGTGCCAGGGACATAGCCAAAAACATTCAGTACTTC.

This clonotype has just a few counts. This chain links TRBV7-2 with TRBJ2-2; TRBD2 matches 7 bases. This CDR3 contains 12 residues. CDR1 is SGHTA, CDR2 FQGNSA, per germline. The J segment lost 7 bases and the V segment lost 4 bases, leaving 0 bases of the junction unmatched. The CDR3 sequence: CASSWGGGELFF. DNA of the CDR3: TGTGCCAGCAGCTGGGGGGGCGGGGAGCTGTTTTTT.

This clonotype was detected ten times or more. The chain carries TRBV9 and TRBJ2-3; possible D gene TRBD2, 6 bases. Per germline, CDR1 SGDLS and CDR2 YYNGEE. CDR3 size: 17 residues. V dropped 3 bases and J dropped 0 bases, with 17 bases sitting between them. CDR3 sequence reads: CASSAPRRGLSTDTQYF. The CDR3 DNA is TGTGCCAGCAGCGCTCCGAGAAGGGGACTTAGCACAGATACGCAGTATTTT. The complete variable domain, with remaining parts taken from reference TRBV9 and TRBJ2-3, reads DSGVTQTPKHLITATGQRVTLRCSPRSGDLSVYWYQQSLDQGLQFLIQYYNGEERAKGNILERFSAQQFPDLHSELNLSSLELGDSALYFCASSAPRRGLSTDTQYFGPGTRLTVL.

This clonotype was found many times. V usage is TRBV28 and J usage is TRBJ2-7; TRBD1 is a possible D gene (5 bases). Deletions cut 5 bases from V and 5 bases from J, with 13 bases between. The germline CDR1 and CDR2 sequences are MDHEN and SYDVKM. CDR3 length equals 13 residues. DNA for the CDR3: TGTGCCAGCAGTGAAGGGGATAAGGACGAGCAGTACTTC. Translation: CASSEGDKDEQYF.

This clonotype was recorded at least ten times. The genes are TRBV6-1 and TRBJ2-3, with 10 bases that match TRBD2. The ends lost 7 bases at V and 2 bases at J; junction bases unmatched: 6. The CDR3 totals 15 residues. Germline V lookup: CDR1 MNHNS, CDR2 SASEGT. CDR3: CASKDGLAVTDTQYF. Here the CDR3 DNA reads TGTGCCAGCAAGGACGGACTAGCGGTCACAGATACGCAGTATTTT.

This chain links TRBV6-1 with TRBJ2-6; maybe TRBD2 (6 bases). V lost 5 bases and J lost 0, with 14 bases in between. Germline-derived CDR1 and CDR2 are MNHNS and SASEGT. The CDR3 covers 17 residues. The CDR3 nucleotides are TGTGCCAGCAGTACACTAGCACCCCCCTCTGGGGCCAACGTCCTGACTTTC. Translating it yields CASSTLAPPSGANVLTF.

This clonotype was detected ten times or more. The chain links TRBV7-3 to TRBJ1-2, with 7 bases that match TRBD1. Trimming removed 2 bases from V and 8 bases from J; junction bases left unmatched: 26. The CDR3 extends over 20 amino acids. The germline V gene has CDR1 SGHTA and CDR2 FQGTGA. The CDR3 bases are TGTGCCAGCAGCTTAGGTGGTCACAGGGGCGCAAATTCTGTCTTCAGAGGCTACACCTTC. Protein product: CASSLGGHRGANSVFRGYTF.

This clonotype was seen a handful of times. This sequence joins TRBV19 and TRBJ1-3; weak D call: TRBD1 (5 bases). The CDR3 is 17 amino acids. CDR1 and CDR2 from the germline V gene are LNHDA and SQIVND (reference sequence). Trimming cost V 5 bases and J 0 bases, with 17 bases left between them. This CDR3 reads CASSRPDTIDSGNTIYF. CDR3 DNA: TGTGCCAGTAGTCGGCCGGACACGATTGACTCTGGAAACACCATATATTTT.

This clonotype was seen at least ten times. V usage is TRBV5-1 and J usage is TRBJ2-3; 10 bases map to TRBD2. V lost 4 bases to trimming and J lost 3 bases; unmatched junction nucleotides: 8. Germline values: CDR1 SGHRS, CDR2 YFSETQ. This CDR3 region has 16 residues. In DNA form, the CDR3 reads TGCGCCAGCAGCCCCACCGTTAGCGGGAGGACAGATACGCAGTATTTT. Amino acids: CASSPTVSGRTDTQYF.

In this sample, this clonotype turned up many times. The rearrangement uses TRBV7-8 and TRBJ1-1, with a possible D match to TRBD1 (6 bases). Trimming stripped 7 bases from V and 1 base from J, with 13 bases between. The germline V gene encodes CDR1 SGHVS and CDR2 FQNEAQ. This CDR3 has 14 residues. CDR3 in amino acids: CASKFRGGNTEAFF. The CDR3 bases are TGTGCCAGCAAATTCAGGGGAGGGAACACTGAAGCTTTCTTT.

The CDR3 nucleotides are TGTGCCAGTAGTGGGCCAGCGGGAGGGCCTGCGTCTGAGCAGTTCTTC. Translated: CASSGPAGGPASEQFF. The chain couples TRBV19 to TRBJ2-1; 10 nucleotides align to TRBD2. Germline V gives CDR1 LNHDA, CDR2 SQIVND (reference sequence). V trimming: 5 bases; J trimming: 9 bases; junction bases outside the gene matches: 13. The CDR3 has 16 residues. Supplemented by reference TRBV19 and TRBJ2-1, the full variable domain reads DGGITQSPKYLFRKEGQNVTLSCEQNLNHDAMYWYRQDPGQGLRLIYYSQIVNDFQKGDIAEGYSVSREKKESFPLTVTSAQKNPTAFYLCASSGPAGGPASEQFFGPGTRLTVL.

The chain has TRBV10-3 and TRBJ1-1, with no clear D. The CDR3 contains 13 residues. The V gene lost 3 bases and the J gene lost 1 base, with 6 bases spanning the gap. Germline-derived CDR1 and CDR2 are ENHRY and SYGVKD. The chain's CDR3 is CAISDGGNTEAFF. DNA for the CDR3: TGTGCCATCAGTGACGGAGGGAACACTGAAGCTTTCTTT.

This clonotype was observed many times. The chain links TRBV27 to TRBJ1-5; TRBD1 agrees at 7 bases. The CDR3 loop spans 13 amino acids. Germline-derived CDR1 and CDR2 are MNHEY and SMNVEV (reference sequence). Unmatched junction bases numbered 5, after V lost 5 bases and J lost 7 bases. DNA of the CDR3: TGTGCCAGCAGTGGACAGGCGGGACAGCCCCAGCATTTT. Its protein is CASSGQAGQPQHF.

This clonotype has a count of ten or more. The V and J genes are TRBV3-1 and TRBJ2-5, with D maybe TRBD2 (5 bases). In germline, CDR1 is LGHDT, CDR2 YNNKEL (reference sequence). Trimming took 1 base from V and 0 from J, leaving 12 bases between them. This CDR3 comprises 16 residues. The chain's CDR3 is CASSQGPGLDQETQYF. CDR3 coding DNA: TGTGCCAGCAGCCAAGGGCCAGGACTCGACCAAGAGACCCAGTACTTC.

At least ten counts were recorded for this clonotype. The J gene is TRBJ2-3, the V gene TRBV5-1, with 8 positions matching TRBD2. Germline lookup yields CDR1 SGHRS and CDR2 YFSETQ. This CDR3 is 16 amino acids long. Unmatched junction bases numbered 9, after V lost 4 bases and J lost 2 bases. The DNA of the CDR3 is TGCGCCAGCAGCCCTAGGGAGCGGGGGATCACAGATACGCAGTATTTT. This encodes CASSPRERGITDTQYF.

The chain's CDR3 is CASRGQGEETQYF. In DNA form, the CDR3 reads TGTGCCAGCAGAGGACAGGGGGAAGAGACCCAGTACTTC. The rearrangement joins TRBV13 to TRBJ2-5; TRBD1 aligns across 10 bases. V trimming: 6 bases; J trimming: 3 bases; junction bases outside the gene matches: 1. The CDR3 is 13 amino acids. Germline V lookup: CDR1 PRHDT, CDR2 FYEKMQ (reference sequence).

The rearrangement joins TRBV29-1 to TRBJ2-1; D unresolved. The DNA end is a closer match to TRBJ2-5, so the J assignment may be wrong. CDR3 length: 15 residues. The germline CDR1 and CDR2 sequences are SQVTM and ANQGSEA. CDR3 coding DNA: TGCAGCGTTGAGCTGGGCCTCTCGTCCTCAGAGACCCAGTACTTC. Amino acids: CSVELGLSSSETQYF.

This rearrangement joins TRBV30 to TRBJ1-6; no clear D gene. The CDR3 extends over 14 amino acids. The germline gives CDR1 GTSNPN, CDR2 SVGIG (reference sequence). The ends were cut back, 0 bases at V and 13 bases at J, with 16 bases in the middle. The CDR3 DNA follows: TGTGCCTGGAGTGTAAACGGCATCTACATGCCCCTCCACTTT. Protein product: CAWSVNGIYMPLHF. Full variable domain (outside the CDR3, taken from reference TRBV30 and TRBJ1-6): SQTIHQWPATLVQPVGSPLSLECTVEGTSNPNLYWYRQAAGRGLQLLFYSVGIGQISSEVPQNLSASRPQDRQFILSSKKLLLSDSGFYLCAWSVNGIYMPLHFGNGTRLTVT.

This clonotype was found once. DNA for the CDR3: TGCGCCAGCAGTGAGGCCAGATTCTCTGGAAACACCATATATTTT. It specifies CASSEARFSGNTIYF. This rearrangement joins TRBV10-2 to TRBJ1-3, with D unresolved. CDR3 length: 15 amino acids. V was clipped by 2 bases and J by 0 bases, with 8 bases between them. Germline V gene data show CDR1 as WSHSY and CDR2 as SAAADI.

This rearrangement joins TRBV6-1 to TRBJ1-4, with no clear D. Deletions cut 7 bases from V and 4 bases from J, with 19 bases between. This CDR3 is built from 16 residues. Germline V gene sequence: CDR1 MNHNS, CDR2 SASEGT. The DNA of the CDR3 is TGTGCCAGCACCCCCGGACTGGGAATCGGTAATGAAAAACTGTTTTTT. This encodes CASTPGLGIGNEKLFF.

This sequence joins TRBV28 and TRBJ1-1; D remains unclear. CDR3 size: 13 residues. CDR1 and CDR2 (germline): MDHEN, SYDVKM. With 0 bases removed from V and 8 bases from J, the gap between germline ends came to 10 bases. The chain's CDR3 is CASSLWDQGEAFF. CDR3 bases: TGTGCCAGCAGTTTATGGGACCAAGGAGAAGCTTTCTTT. The complete variable domain, with remaining parts taken from reference TRBV28 and TRBJ1-1, reads DVKVTQSSRYLVKRTGEKVFLECVQDMDHENMFWYRQDPGLGLRLIYFSYDVKMKEKGDIPEGYSVSREKKERFSLILESASTNQTSMYLCASSLWDQGEAFFGQGTRLTVV.

The table lists this clonotype with many counts. The chain couples TRBV28 to TRBJ1-3; TRBD1 might be the D (6 bases). Trimming shortened V by 4 bases and J by 6 bases, and 13 bases separated the two germline ends. The CDR3 extends over 14 amino acids. Germline CDR1 and CDR2: MDHEN and SYDVKM. DNA for the CDR3: TGTGCCAGCAGTTCGATCAGGGGAGCAAACACCATATATTTT. It encodes CASSSIRGANTIYF. Filled out from reference TRBV28 and TRBJ1-3, the complete variable domain reads DVKVTQSSRYLVKRTGEKVFLECVQDMDHENMFWYRQDPGLGLRLIYFSYDVKMKEKGDIPEGYSVSREKKERFSLILESASTNQTSMYLCASSSIRGANTIYFGEGSWLTVV.